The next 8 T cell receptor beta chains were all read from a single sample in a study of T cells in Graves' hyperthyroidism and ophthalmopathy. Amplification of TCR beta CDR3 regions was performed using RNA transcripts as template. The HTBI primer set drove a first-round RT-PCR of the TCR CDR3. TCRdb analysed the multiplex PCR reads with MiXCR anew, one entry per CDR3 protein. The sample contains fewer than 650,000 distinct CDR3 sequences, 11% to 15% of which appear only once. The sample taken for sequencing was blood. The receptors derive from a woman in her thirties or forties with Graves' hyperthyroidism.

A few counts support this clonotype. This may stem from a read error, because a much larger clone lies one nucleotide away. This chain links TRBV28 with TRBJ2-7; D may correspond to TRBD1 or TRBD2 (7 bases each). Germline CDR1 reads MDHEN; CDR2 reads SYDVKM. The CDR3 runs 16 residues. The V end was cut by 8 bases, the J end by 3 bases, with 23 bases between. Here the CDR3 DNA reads TGTGCCAGCGGCTATCAGGGGGGGGGACCGCACTACGAGCAGTACTTC. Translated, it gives CASGYQGGGPHYEQYF.

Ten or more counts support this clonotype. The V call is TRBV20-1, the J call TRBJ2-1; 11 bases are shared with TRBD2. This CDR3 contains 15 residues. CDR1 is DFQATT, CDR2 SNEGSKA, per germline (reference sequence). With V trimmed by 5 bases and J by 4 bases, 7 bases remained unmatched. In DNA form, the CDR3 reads TGCAGTGCTCAACCCGGGACTAGCGGTTACAATGAGCAGTTCTTC. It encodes CSAQPGTSGYNEQFF.

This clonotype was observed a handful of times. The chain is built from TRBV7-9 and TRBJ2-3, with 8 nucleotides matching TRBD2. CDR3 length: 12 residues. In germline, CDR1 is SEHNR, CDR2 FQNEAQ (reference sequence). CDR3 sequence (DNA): TGTGCACCGGGGGGGCTGACAGATACGCAGTATTTT. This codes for CAPGGLTDTQYF. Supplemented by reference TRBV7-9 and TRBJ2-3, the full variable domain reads DTGVSQNPRHKITKRGQNVTFRCDPISEHNRLYWYRQTLGQGPEFLTYFQNEAQLEKSRLLSDRFSAERPKGSFSTLEIQRTEQGDSAMYLCAPGGLTDTQYFGPGTRLTVL.

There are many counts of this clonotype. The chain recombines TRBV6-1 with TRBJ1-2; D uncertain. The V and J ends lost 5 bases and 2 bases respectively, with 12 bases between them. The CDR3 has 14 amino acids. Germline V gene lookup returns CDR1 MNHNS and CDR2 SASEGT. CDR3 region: CASSLTLSNYGYTF. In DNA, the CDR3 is TGTGCCAGCAGTCTAACCCTCTCCAACTATGGCTACACCTTC.

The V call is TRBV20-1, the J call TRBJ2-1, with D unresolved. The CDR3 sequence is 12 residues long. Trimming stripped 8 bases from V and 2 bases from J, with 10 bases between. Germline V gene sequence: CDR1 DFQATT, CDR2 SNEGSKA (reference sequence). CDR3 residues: CSPEEAYNEQFF. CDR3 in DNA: TGCAGTCCGGAAGAGGCCTACAATGAGCAGTTCTTC.

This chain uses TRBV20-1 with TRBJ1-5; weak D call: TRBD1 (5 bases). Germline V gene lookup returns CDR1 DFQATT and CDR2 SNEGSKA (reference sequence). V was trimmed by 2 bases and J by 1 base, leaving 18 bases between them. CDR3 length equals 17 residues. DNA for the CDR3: TGCAGTGCTAGACCCGGTTTGGGGGAAGCCAGCAATCAGCCCCAGCATTTT. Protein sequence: CSARPGLGEASNQPQHF.

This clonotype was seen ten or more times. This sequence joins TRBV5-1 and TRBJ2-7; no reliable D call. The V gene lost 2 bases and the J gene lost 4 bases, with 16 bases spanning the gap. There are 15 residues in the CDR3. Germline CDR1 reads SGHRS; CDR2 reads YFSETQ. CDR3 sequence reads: CASSLKHGAEYEQYF. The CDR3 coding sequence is TGCGCCAGCAGCTTAAAACATGGTGCGGAGTACGAGCAGTACTTC. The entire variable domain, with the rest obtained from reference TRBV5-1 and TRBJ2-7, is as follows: KAGVTQTPRYLIKTRGQQVTLSCSPISGHRSVSWYQQTPGQGLQFLFEYFSETQRNKGNFPGRFSGRQFSNSRSEMNVSTLELGDSALYLCASSLKHGAEYEQYFGPGTRLTVT.

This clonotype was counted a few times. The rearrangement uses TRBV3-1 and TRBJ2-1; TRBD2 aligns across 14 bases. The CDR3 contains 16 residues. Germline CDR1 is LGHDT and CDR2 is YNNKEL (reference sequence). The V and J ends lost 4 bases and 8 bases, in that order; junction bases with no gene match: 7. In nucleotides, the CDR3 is TGTGCCAGCAGCCCCGGGACTAGCGGGGGAGGTGATGAGCAGTTCTTC. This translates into CASSPGTSGGGDEQFF.